This T cell receptor (beta chain) was observed in a study of cytomegalovirus exposure and HLA in healthy donors (dated by TCRdb to between 2016 and 2019). Looking at the study overall: According to a later analysis, the 100 to 150 validation repertoires were produced on the same platform as the 666 repertoires of the first cohort. The aim of the study was to test whether cataloging public T cell receptors could identify signatures of past pathogen exposure. Along with the roughly 670-subject first cohort, a separate validation cohort of roughly 110 different subjects was used. The study combined high-throughput TCR immunosequencing, statistical association of individual TCRs with disease status, and machine learning to predict cytomegalovirus infection status. On the study overall, not on this receptor specifically: In vitro tests confirmed that a few of the cytomegalovirus-associated TCR beta chains recognize cytomegalovirus antigens. While some public TCRs were present in many individuals, most TCR sequences turned up only very rarely across donors. It was suggested by the authors that the approach could potentially be generalized to other disease states and immunological phenotypes. In the study, some 180 TCR beta chains were listed as associated with cytomegalovirus. A later analysis found that TCRs clustered in the first cohort also tended to co-occur in the 95 to 150 validation repertoires, with approximately 95% of cluster scores above 0. A later analysis had no HLA typing for the validation cohort, so co-occurrence there was scored across all 130 or so repertoires. The classifier was reported to diagnose cytomegalovirus status with high specificity and sensitivity in both the original and validation cohorts.

Details on this clone: Its recognized antigen is unknown. Base qualities are not recorded, but no much larger clone differs from it by a single base.

The protocol used for the library was the immunoSEQ multiplex PCR assay. The paper's processing steps were these. A statistical classification framework was developed to diagnose cytomegalovirus status using the catalog of TCR beta chain sequences. Drawn from immuneACCESS, this table holds only the in-frame rearrangements with V and J called that TCRdb kept. Clones are partly lost; checked studies trace under half to an unresolved V gene and leave the rest unexplained. V and J calls plus clone size are reproduced from that table; the DNA served to infer D and trimming. The table for this sample lists some 240,000 clones; approximately 83% of them were counted only once. The top ten constitute over 0.95% of the sample. The donors were included in the validation cohort of some 110 subjects, a group kept apart from the approximately 700-subject first cohort. Sequenced material: PBMCs. The receptor comes from a woman aged 30 to 39 in good health and CMV-seropositive.

The CDR3 amino acid sequence is: CAWTRLADTGELFF. The nucleotides are TGTGCCTGGACCCGACTAGCAGACACCGGGGAGCTGTTTTTT. The V and J segments used are TRBV30 and TRBJ2-2; 7 central nucleotides agree with TRBD2. The germline V gene (reference sequence) gives CDR1 as GTSNPN and CDR2 as SVGIG. Compared with germline, V lacks 4 bases and J lacks 3 bases; bases without a gene match: 5. Counted from cysteine to phenylalanine, this CDR3 has 14 amino acids. Only CDR3 DNA is held: 42 bases, read in frame from base 1.